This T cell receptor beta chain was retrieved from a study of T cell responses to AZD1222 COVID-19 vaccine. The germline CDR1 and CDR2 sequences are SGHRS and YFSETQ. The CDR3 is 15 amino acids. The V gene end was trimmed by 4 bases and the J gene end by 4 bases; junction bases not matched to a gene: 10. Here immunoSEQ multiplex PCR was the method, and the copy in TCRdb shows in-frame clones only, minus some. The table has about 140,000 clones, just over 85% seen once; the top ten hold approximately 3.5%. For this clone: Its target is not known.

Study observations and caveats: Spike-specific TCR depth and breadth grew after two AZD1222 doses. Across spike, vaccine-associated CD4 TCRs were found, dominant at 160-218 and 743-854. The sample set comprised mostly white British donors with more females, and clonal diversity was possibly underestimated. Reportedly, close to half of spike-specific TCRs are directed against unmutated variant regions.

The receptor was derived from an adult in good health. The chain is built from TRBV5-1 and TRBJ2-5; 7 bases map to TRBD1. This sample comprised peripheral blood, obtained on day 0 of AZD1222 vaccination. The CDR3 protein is CASSRRQGSGETQYF. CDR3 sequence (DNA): TGCGCCAGCAGCCGAAGACAGGGATCGGGAGAGACCCAGTACTTC.